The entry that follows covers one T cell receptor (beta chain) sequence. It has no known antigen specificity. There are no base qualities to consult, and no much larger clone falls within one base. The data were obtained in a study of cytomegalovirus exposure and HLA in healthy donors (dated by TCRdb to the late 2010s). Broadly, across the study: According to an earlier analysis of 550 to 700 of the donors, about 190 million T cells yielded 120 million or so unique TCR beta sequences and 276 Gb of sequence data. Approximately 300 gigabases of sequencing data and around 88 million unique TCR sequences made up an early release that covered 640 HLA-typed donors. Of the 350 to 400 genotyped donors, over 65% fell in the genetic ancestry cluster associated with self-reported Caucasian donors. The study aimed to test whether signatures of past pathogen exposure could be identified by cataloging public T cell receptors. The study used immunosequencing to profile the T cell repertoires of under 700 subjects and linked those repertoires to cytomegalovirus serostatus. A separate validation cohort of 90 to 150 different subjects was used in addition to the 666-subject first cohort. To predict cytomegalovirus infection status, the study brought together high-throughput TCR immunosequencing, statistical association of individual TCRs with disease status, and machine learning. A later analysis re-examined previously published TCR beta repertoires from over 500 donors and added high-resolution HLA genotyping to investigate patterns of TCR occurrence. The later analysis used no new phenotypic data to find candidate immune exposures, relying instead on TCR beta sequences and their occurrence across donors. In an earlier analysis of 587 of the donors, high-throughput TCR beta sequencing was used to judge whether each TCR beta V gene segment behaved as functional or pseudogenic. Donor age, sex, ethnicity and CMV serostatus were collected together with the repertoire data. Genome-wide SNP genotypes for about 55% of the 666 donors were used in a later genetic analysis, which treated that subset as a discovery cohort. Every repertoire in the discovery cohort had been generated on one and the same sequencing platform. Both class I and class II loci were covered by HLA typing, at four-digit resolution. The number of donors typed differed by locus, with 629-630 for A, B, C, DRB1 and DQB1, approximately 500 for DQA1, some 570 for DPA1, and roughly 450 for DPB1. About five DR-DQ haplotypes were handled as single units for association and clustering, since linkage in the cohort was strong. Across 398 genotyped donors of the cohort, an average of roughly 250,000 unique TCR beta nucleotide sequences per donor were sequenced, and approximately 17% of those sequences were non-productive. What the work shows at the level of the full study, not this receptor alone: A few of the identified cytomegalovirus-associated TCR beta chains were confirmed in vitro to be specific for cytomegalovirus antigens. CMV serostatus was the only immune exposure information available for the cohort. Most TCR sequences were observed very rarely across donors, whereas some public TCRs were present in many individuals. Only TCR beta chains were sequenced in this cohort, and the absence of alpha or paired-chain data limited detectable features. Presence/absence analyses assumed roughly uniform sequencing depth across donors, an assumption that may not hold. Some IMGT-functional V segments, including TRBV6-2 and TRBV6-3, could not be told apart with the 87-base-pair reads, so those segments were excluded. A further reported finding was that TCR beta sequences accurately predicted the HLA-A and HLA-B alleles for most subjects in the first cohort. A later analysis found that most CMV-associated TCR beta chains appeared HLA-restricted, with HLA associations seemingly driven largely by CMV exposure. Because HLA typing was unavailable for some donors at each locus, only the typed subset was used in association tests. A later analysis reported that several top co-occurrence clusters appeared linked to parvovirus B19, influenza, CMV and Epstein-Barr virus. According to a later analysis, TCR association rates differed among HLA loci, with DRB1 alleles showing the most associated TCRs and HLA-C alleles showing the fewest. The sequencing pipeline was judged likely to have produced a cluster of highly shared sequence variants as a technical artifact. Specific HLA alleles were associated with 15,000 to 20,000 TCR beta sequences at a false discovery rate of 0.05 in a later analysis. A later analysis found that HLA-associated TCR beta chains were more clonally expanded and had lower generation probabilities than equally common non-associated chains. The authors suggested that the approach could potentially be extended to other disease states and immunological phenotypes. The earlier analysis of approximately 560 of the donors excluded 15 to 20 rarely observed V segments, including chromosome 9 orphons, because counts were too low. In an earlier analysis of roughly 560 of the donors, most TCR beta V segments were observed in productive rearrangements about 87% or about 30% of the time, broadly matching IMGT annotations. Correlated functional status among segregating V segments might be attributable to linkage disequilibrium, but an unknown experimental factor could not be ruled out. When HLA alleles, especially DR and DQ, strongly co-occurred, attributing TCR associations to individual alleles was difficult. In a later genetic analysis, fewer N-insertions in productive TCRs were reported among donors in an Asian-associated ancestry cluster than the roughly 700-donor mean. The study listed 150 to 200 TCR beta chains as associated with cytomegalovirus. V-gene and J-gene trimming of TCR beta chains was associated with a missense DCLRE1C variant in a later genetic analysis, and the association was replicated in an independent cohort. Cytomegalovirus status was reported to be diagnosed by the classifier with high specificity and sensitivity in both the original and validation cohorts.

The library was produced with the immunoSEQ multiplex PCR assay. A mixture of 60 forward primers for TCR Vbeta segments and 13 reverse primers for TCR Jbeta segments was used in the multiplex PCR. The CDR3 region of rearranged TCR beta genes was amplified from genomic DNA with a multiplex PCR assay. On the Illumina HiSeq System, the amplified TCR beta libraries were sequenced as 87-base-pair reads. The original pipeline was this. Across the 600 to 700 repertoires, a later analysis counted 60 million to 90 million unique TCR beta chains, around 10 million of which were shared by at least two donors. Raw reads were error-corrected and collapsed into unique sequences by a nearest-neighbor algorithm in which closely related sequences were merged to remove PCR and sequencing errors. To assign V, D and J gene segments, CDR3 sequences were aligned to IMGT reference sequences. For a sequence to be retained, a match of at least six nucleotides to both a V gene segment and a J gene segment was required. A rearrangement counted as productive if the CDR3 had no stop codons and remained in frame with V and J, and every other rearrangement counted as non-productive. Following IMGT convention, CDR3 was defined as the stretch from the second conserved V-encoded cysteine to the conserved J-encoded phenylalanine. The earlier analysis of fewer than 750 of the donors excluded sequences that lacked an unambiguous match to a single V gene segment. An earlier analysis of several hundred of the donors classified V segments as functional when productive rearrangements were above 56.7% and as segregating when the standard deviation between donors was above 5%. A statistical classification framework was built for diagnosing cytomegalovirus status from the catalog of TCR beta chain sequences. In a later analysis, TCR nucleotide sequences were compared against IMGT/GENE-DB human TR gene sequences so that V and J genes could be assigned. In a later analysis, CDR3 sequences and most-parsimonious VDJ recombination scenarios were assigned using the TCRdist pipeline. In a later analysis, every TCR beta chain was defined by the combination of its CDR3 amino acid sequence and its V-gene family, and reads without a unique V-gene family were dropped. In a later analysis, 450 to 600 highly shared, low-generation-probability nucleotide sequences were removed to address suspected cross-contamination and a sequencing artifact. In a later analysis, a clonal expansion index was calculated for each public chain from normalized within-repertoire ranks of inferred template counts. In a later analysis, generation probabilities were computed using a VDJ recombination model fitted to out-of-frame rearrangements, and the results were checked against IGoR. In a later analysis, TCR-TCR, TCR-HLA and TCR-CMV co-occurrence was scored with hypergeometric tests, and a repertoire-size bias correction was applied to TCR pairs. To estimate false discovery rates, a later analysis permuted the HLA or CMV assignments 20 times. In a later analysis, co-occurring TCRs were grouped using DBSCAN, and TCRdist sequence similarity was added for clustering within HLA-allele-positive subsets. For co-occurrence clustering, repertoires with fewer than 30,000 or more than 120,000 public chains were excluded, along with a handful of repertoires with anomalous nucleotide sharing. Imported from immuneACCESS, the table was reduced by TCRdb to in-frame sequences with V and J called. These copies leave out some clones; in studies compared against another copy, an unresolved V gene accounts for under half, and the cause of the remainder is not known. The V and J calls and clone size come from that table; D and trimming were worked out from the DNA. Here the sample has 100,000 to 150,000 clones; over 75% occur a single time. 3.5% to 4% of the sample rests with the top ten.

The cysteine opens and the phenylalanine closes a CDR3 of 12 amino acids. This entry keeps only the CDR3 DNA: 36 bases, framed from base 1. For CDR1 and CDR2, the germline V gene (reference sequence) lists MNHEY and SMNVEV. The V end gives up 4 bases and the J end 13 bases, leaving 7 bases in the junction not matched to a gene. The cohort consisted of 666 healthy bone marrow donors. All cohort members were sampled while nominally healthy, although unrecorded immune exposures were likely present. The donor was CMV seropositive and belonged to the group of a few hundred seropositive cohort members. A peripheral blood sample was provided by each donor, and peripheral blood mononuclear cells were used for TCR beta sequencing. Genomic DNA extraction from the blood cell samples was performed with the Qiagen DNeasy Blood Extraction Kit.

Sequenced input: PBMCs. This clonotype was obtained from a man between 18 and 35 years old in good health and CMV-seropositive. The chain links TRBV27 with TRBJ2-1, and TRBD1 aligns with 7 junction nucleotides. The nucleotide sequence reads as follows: TGTGCCAGCAGTTCCCCTGACAGGGCCCAGTTCTTC. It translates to CASSSPDRAQFF.